These T cell receptor beta chains were read from a single sample in a study of blood T cell repertoires in COVID-19. The table came from immunoSEQ multiplex PCR; TCRdb's copy has only in-frame clones and leaves some out. Of around 160,000 clones detected, about 80% appear once; the ten largest clones hold roughly 19%. Sequencing was performed on peripheral blood. These receptors were taken from an elderly woman with acute or convalescent COVID-19. The CDR3 runs from the conserved cysteine through the conserved F or W. The D gene is left open where the match is weak. A clone size is listed for some rows: how often the clone was seen (once, few, many), or a class if it is expanded.

clone size,D gene,J gene,V gene,CDR3 length,CDR3 DNA,CDR3 protein
.,.,TRBJ2-1,TRBV5-6,13,TGTGCCAGCAGGTGGGGCCCCTACAATGAGCAGTTCTTC,CASRWGPYNEQFF
.,.,TRBJ1-1,TRBV19,14,TGTGCCAGTAGGTCCAGGGAGGGAGGCACTGAAGCTTTCTTT,CASRSREGGTEAFF
few,.,TRBJ1-2,TRBV5-5,15,TGTGCCAGCAGTTTTGTACCCACCGGGGTCTATGGCTACACCTTC,CASSFVPTGVYGYTF
.,.,TRBJ1-1,TRBV14,14,TGTGCCAGCAGCCAAGTGGCATATCCCACTGAAGCTTTCTTT,CASSQVAYPTEAFF
.,.,TRBJ2-3,TRBV11-2,17,TGTGCCAGCAGCCGAGAAACGAATCTAGCGCGCACAGATACGCAGTATTTT,CASSRETNLARTDTQYF
.,TRBD1,TRBJ2-2,TRBV7-2,16,TGTGCCAGCAGGCAAATGGGACAGGGGCCCACCGGGGAGCTGTTTTTT,CASRQMGQGPTGELFF
few,TRBD2,TRBJ2-1,TRBV24-1,11,TGTGCCACCAGTGAGGGACTAGGCGAGTTCTTC,CATSEGLGEFF
.,TRBD1,TRBJ2-7,TRBV5-1,15,TGCGCCAGCAGCTTGGGGACAGGGGGCGGTTACGAGCAGTACTTC,CASSLGTGGGYEQYF
.,.,TRBJ2-7,TRBV9,14,TGTGCCAGCAGCCCATATATGGACACCTACGAGCAGTACTTC,CASSPYMDTYEQYF
.,TRBD1,TRBJ2-5,TRBV7-2,14,TGTGCCAGCACTCGGGACAGGGGGTTTGAGACCCAGTACTTC,CASTRDRGFETQYF
.,TRBD1,TRBJ1-2,TRBV27,16,TGTGCCAGCAGTCGGACAGGATCGAACCCTAACTATGGCTACACCTTC,CASSRTGSNPNYGYTF
.,TRBD1,TRBJ1-1,TRBV11-2,15,TGTGCCAGCAGCTCGGGACAGGGTACGAACACTGAAGCTTTCTTT,CASSSGQGTNTEAFF
.,TRBD1,TRBJ2-7,TRBV6-6,13,TGTGCCAGCACCGGACAGGGGGGGTACGAGCAGTACTTC,CASTGQGGYEQYF
.,TRBD1,TRBJ1-2,TRBV29-1,12,TGCAGCGTCCCGGGACAGGGAAACGGCTACACCTTC,CSVPGQGNGYTF
.,.,TRBJ1-5,TRBV19,12,TGTGCCAGTAGTATTCGTGATCAGCCCCAGCATTTT,CASSIRDQPQHF
.,TRBD2,TRBJ2-1,TRBV6-1,15,TGTGCCAGCAGTGAGGGACTAGCCCGCTACAATGAGCAGTTCTTC,CASSEGLARYNEQFF
.,TRBD2,TRBJ2-4,TRBV4-1,15,TGCGCCAGCAGCCGGACTAGCGGGGGGAAAAACATTCAGTACTTC,CASSRTSGGKNIQYF
.,.,TRBJ1-2,TRBV25-1,14,TGTGCCAGCAGCTCCGGGACAATAAACTATGGCTACACCTTC,CASSSGTINYGYTF
.,TRBD1,TRBJ2-3,TRBV29-1,13,TGCAGCGTCCGGGACAGGGGCGCAGATACGCAGTATTTT,CSVRDRGADTQYF
.,.,TRBJ2-7,TRBV15,13,TGTGCCACCAGCAGTCTCTTGTATTCGGAGCAGTACTTC,CATSSLLYSEQYF
.,.,TRBJ1-2,TRBV18,13,TGTGCCAGCTCACCACAGGGGAGGGATGGCTACACCTTC,CASSPQGRDGYTF
few,TRBD1,TRBJ2-5,TRBV27,14,TGTGCCAGCAGTCTTCAGGACAGGGCCCAGACCCAGTACTTC,CASSLQDRAQTQYF
.,.,TRBJ1-4,TRBV5-1,14,TGCGCCAGCAGCTTGGGCGGAGGCAATGAAAAACTGTTTTTT,CASSLGGGNEKLFF
.,TRBD1,TRBJ2-7,TRBV25-1,16,TGTGCCAGCAGTGGTGCTGCCGGGACAGGGGTCTCCGAGCAGTACTTC,CASSGAAGTGVSEQYF
.,TRBD1,TRBJ2-7,TRBV27,16,TGTGCCAGCAGTTCCGACGGGACAGGGAAAACCTACGAGCAGTACTTC,CASSSDGTGKTYEQYF
.,TRBD1,TRBJ2-3,TRBV5-1,15,TGCGCCAGCAGCTCCCGGACAGGGGACACAGATACGCAGTATTTT,CASSSRTGDTDTQYF
once,TRBD1,TRBJ1-1,TRBV2,13,TGTGCCAGCATTCCCTTGGGGACAGCTGAAGCTTTCTTT,CASIPLGTAEAFF
.,TRBD1,TRBJ1-2,TRBV6-5,15,TGTGCCAGCCTAGGGGGCCAGGGGGCGTACTATGGCTACACCTTC,CASLGGQGAYYGYTF
.,TRBD1,TRBJ1-1,TRBV19,13,TGTGCCAGTCGGGACAGGGGGTCATCTGAAGCTTTCTTT,CASRDRGSSEAFF
.,.,TRBJ1-2,TRBV6-5,14,TGTGCCAGCAGCCGGGTTGCGGGGGACGGTGGCTACACCTTC,CASSRVAGDGGYTF
once,.,TRBJ1-5,TRBV4-2,14,TGTGCCAGCAGCCAAGGAGGGGGACGACAGCCCCAGCATTTT,CASSQGGGRQPQHF
.,TRBD1,TRBJ2-7,TRBV30,12,TGTGCCTGGGGGACAGGGTCCTACGAGCAGTACTTC,CAWGTGSYEQYF
once,.,TRBJ1-2,TRBV5-1,11,TGCGCCAGCAGCCGGGACTATGGCTACACCTTC,CASSRDYGYTF
.,.,TRBJ2-3,TRBV9,15,TGTGCCAGCAGCCGCCCCCTAGCCAGCACAGATACGCAGTATTTT,CASSRPLASTDTQYF
.,.,TRBJ1-2,TRBV5-6,12,TGTGCCAGCAGCTCCACAGGGCATGGCTACACCTTC,CASSSTGHGYTF
.,.,TRBJ2-2,TRBV6-2/TRBV6-3,15,TGTGCCAGCAGGCCTCCGGGACAGAACACCGGGGAGCTGTTTTTT,CASRPPGQNTGELFF
.,TRBD2,TRBJ2-3,TRBV10-3,18,TGTGCCATCAGTGAGCCGGGACTAGCGGGAGGGCACACAGATACGCAGTATTTT,CAISEPGLAGGHTDTQYF
few,TRBD1,TRBJ1-1,TRBV7-3,13,TGTGCCAGCAGCTTAATACAGGGGACTGAAGCTTTCTTT,CASSLIQGTEAFF
.,TRBD1,TRBJ1-2,TRBV6-5,14,TGTGCCAGCAACCAGGGGGGTTGGGCCTATGGCTACACCTTC,CASNQGGWAYGYTF
.,TRBD1,TRBJ1-1,TRBV5-4,17,TGTGCCAGCAGCCGCAACAGGGGGCCCCGATCGGCGACTGAAGCTTTCTTT,CASSRNRGPRSATEAFF
.,TRBD1,TRBJ2-1,TRBV11-1,15,TGTGCCAGCAGCTTTGGACAGGGTATGCACAATGAGCAGTTCTTC,CASSFGQGMHNEQFF
.,.,TRBJ2-7,TRBV6-5,11,TGTGCCAGCACAGGGTTAGGCGAGCAGTACTTC,CASTGLGEQYF
.,TRBD2,TRBJ2-1,TRBV11-2,14,TGTGCCAGCAGCATCAGCGGGAGGGCCAATGAGCAGTTCTTC,CASSISGRANEQFF
.,TRBD2,TRBJ2-3,TRBV30,16,TGTGCCTGGAGTCCCCCCAGCGGGGGGGCTACAGATACGCAGTATTTT,CAWSPPSGGATDTQYF
few,.,TRBJ2-3,TRBV7-9,13,TGTGCCAGCAGCTTACTCCGCACAGATACGCAGTATTTT,CASSLLRTDTQYF
once,TRBD1,TRBJ1-4,TRBV30,14,TGTGCCTGGAGTGACCGGGACAGGTCTGAAAAACTGTTTTTT,CAWSDRDRSEKLFF
few,.,TRBJ1-5,TRBV7-8,14,TGTGCCAGCAGCTTGCAGGGAATCAATCAGCCCCAGCATTTT,CASSLQGINQPQHF
.,TRBD1,TRBJ2-1,TRBV14,17,TGTGCCAGCAGCCTCTTAAGGGGGACAGGGACCTACAATGAGCAGTTCTTC,CASSLLRGTGTYNEQFF
once,.,TRBJ1-6,TRBV5-4,14,TGTGCCAGCAGCTTGGTAGGGGATAATTCACCCCTCCACTTT,CASSLVGDNSPLHF
.,.,TRBJ1-1,TRBV30,11,TGTGCCTGGACGGTGAACACTGAAGCTTTCTTT,CAWTVNTEAFF
.,.,TRBJ2-3,TRBV7-6,17,TGTGCCAGCAGCTTAACCCTTACTCGACTTCCCACAGATACGCAGTATTTT,CASSLTLTRLPTDTQYF
.,.,TRBJ1-2,TRBV3-1/TRBV3-2,14,TGTGCCAGCAGCCACTCGTCTGAGTTCTATGGCTACACCTTC,CASSHSSEFYGYTF